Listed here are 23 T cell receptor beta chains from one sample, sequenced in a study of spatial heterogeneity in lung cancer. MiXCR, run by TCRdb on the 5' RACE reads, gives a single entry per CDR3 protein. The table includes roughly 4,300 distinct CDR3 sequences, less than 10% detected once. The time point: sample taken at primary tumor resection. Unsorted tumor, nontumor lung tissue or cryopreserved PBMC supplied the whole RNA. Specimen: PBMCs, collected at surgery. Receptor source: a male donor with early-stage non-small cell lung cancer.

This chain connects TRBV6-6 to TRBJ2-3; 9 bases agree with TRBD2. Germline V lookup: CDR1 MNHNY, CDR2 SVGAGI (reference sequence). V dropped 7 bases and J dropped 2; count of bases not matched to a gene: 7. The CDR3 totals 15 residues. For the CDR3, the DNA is TGTGCCAGCACCCCTCGCGGGAGGGTCACAGATACGCAGTATTTT. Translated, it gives CASTPRGRVTDTQYF.

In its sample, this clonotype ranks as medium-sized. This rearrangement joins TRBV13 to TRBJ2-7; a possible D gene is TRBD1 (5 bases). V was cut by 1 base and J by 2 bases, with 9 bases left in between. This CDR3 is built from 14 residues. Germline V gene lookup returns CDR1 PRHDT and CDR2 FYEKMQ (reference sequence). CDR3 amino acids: CASSLVPGTYEQYF. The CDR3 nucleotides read TGTGCCAGCAGCTTAGTACCAGGGACCTACGAGCAGTACTTC.

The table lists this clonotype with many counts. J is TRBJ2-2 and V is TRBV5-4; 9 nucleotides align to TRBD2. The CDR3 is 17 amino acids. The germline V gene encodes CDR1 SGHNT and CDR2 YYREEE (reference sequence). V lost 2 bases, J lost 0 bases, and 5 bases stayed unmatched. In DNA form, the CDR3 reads TGTGCCAGCAGCTTTTCTAGCGGGGCTTCGAACACCGGGGAGCTGTTTTTT. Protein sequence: CASSFSSGASNTGELFF.

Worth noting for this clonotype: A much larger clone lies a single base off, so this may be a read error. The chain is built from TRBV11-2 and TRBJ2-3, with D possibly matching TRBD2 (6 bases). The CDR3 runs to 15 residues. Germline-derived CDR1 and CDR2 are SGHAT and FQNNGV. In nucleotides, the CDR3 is TGTGCCACCAGCTTGCGTGAGGGAGGAGCAGATACGCAGTATTTT. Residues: CATSLREGGADTQYF.

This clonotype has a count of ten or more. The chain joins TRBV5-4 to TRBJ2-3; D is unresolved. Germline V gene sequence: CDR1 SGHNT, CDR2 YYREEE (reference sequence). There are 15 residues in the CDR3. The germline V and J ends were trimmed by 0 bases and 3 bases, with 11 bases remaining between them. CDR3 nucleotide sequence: TGTGCCAGCAGCTTGGGGCAGCTGAATACAGATACGCAGTATTTT. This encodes CASSLGQLNTDTQYF.

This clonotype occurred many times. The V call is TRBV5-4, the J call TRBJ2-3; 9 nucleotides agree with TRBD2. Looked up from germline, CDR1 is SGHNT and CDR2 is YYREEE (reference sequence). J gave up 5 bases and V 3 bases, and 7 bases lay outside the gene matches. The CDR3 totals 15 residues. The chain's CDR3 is CASSSSGVSVDTQYF. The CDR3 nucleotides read TGTGCCAGCAGCTCTAGCGGGGTCTCCGTAGATACGCAGTATTTT.

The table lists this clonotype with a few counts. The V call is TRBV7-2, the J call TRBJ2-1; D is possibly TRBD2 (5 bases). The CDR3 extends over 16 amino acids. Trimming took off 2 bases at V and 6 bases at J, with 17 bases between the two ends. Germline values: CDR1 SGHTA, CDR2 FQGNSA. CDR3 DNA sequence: TGTGCCAGCAGCTTATATGGACTTAACCTGGGCAATGAGCAGTTCTTC. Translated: CASSLYGLNLGNEQFF.

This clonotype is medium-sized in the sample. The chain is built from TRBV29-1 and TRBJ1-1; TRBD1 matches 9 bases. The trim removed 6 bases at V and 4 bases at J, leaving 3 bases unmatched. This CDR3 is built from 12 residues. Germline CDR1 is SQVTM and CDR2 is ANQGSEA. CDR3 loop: CSVEQGATEAFF. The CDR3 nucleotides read TGCAGCGTAGAACAGGGGGCCACTGAAGCTTTCTTT.

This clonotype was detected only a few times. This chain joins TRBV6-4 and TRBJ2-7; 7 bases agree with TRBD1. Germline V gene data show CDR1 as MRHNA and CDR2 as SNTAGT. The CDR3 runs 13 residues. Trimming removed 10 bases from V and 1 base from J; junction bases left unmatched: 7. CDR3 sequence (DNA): TGTGCCACCAGGTCAGGGGGATCCTACGAGCAGTACTTC. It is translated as CATRSGGSYEQYF.

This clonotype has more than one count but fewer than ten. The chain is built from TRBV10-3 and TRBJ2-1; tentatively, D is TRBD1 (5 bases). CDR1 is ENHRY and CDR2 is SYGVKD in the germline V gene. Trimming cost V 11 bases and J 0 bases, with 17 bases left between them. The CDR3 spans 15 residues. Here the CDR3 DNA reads TGTGCCGCTAAAAAGGGGCCAAGCTCCTACAATGAGCAGTTCTTC. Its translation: CAAKKGPSSYNEQFF.

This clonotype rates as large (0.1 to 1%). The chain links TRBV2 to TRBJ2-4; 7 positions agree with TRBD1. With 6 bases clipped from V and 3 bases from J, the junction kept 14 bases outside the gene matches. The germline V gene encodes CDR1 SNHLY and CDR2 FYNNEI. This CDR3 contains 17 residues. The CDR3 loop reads CASRVTGQNFNKNIQYF. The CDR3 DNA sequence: TGTGCCAGCAGGGTCACGGGACAGAATTTTAACAAAAACATTCAGTACTTC.

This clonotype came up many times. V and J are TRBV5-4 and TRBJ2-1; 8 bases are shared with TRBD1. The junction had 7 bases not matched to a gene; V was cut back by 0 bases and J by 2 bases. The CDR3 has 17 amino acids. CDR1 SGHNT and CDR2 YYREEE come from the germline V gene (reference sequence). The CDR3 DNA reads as TGTGCCAGCAGCTTGGGGCTCCAGGGGGCACCCTACAATGAGCAGTTCTTC. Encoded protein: CASSLGLQGAPYNEQFF.

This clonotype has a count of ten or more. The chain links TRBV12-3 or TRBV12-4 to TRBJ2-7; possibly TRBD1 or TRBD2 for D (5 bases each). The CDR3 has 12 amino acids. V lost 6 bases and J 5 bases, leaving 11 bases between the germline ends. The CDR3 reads CASSFRGDEQYF. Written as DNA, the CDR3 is TGTGCCAGCAGCTTCAGAGGGGACGAGCAGTACTTC.

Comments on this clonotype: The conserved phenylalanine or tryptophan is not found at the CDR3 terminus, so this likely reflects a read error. This CDR3 is CASSSRTSALGTGELFS. The CDR3 DNA reads as TGTGCCAGCAGCTCTCGGACTAGCGCCTTAGGCACCGGGGAGCTGTTTTCT. The rearrangement links TRBV11-2 to TRBJ2-2; 9 bases are shared with TRBD2. The CDR3 is 17 amino acids. The V gene end was trimmed by 4 bases and the J gene end by 4 bases; junction bases not matched to a gene: 10. The V gene's germline CDR1 is SGHAT and CDR2 FQNNGV.

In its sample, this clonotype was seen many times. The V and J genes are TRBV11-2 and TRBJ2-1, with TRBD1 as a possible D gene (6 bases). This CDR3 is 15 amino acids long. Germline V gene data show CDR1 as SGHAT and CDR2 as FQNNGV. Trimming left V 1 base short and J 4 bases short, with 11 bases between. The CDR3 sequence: CASSLVPGQYNEQFF. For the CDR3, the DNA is TGTGCCAGCAGCTTAGTCCCCGGACAGTACAATGAGCAGTTCTTC.

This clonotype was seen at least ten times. The CDR3 loop is CASSPPPRPQGSYEQYF. CDR3 bases: TGCGCCAGCAGCCCACCCCCAAGGCCTCAAGGCTCCTACGAGCAGTACTTC. This sequence joins TRBV5-1 and TRBJ2-7; D is unresolved. Germline V lookup: CDR1 SGHRS, CDR2 YFSETQ. Trimming removed 4 bases at V and 0 bases at J, with 20 bases between. CDR3 length: 17 residues.

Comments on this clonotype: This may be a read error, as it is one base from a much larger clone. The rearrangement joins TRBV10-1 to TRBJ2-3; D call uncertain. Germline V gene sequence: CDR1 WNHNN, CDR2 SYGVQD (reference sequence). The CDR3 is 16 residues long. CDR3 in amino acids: CTSRFLFPRSTDTQYF. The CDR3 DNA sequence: TGCACCAGCAGGTTCCTCTTTCCTCGTAGCACAGATACGCAGTATTTT.

The CDR3 is CSVEGSDSGNTIYF. CDR3 sequence (DNA): TGCAGCGTTGAAGGCTCAGACTCTGGAAACACCATATATTTT. The chain joins TRBV29-1 to TRBJ1-3; no clear D. The CDR3 has 14 residues. Trimming pared 1 base from V and 0 bases from J, leaving 7 bases between. In germline, CDR1 is SQVTM, CDR2 ANQGSEA. The complete variable domain, with remaining parts taken from reference TRBV29-1 and TRBJ1-3, reads SAVISQKPSRDICQRGTSLTIQCQVDSQVTMMFWYRQQPGQSLTLIATANQGSEATYESGFVIDKFPISRPNLTFSTLTVSNMSPEDSSIYLCSVEGSDSGNTIYFGEGSWLTVV.

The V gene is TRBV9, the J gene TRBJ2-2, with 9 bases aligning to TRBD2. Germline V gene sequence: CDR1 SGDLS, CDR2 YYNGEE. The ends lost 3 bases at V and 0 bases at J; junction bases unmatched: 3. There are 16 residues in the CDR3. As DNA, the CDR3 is TGTGCCAGCAGCGCAAGCGGGGGGACGAACACCGGGGAGCTGTTTTTT. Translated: CASSASGGTNTGELFF.

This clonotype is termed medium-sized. CDR3 DNA sequence: TGTGCCGCAGGGGGACAGGTGCGAACCGGGGAGCTGTTTTTT. Amino acids: CAAGGQVRTGELFF. The chain carries TRBV19 and TRBJ2-2, with 8 bases matching TRBD1. CDR1 is LNHDA, CDR2 SQIVND, per germline (reference sequence). Trimming cost V 11 bases and J 5 bases; bases outside gene matches: 10. The CDR3 spans 14 residues.

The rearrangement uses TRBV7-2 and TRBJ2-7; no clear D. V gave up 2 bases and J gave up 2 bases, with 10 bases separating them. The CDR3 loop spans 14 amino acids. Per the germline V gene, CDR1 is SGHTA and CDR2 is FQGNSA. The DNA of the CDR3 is TGTGCCAGCAGCTTAACGCTCGGACCCTACGAGCAGTACTTC. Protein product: CASSLTLGPYEQYF.

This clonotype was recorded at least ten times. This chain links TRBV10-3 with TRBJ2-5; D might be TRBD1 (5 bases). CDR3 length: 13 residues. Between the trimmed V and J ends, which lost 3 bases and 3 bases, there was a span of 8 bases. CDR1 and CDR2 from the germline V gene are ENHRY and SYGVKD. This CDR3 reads CAISEQAEETQYF. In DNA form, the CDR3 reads TGTGCCATCAGTGAACAGGCAGAAGAGACCCAGTACTTC.

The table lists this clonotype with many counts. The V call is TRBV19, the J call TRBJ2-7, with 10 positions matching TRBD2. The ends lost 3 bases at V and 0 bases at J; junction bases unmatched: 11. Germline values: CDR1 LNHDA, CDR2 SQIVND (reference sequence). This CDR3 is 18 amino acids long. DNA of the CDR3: TGTGCCAGTAGTATCGGGCCTAGCGGGGGCTTCAGCTCCTACGAGCAGTACTTC. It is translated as CASSIGPSGGFSSYEQYF.